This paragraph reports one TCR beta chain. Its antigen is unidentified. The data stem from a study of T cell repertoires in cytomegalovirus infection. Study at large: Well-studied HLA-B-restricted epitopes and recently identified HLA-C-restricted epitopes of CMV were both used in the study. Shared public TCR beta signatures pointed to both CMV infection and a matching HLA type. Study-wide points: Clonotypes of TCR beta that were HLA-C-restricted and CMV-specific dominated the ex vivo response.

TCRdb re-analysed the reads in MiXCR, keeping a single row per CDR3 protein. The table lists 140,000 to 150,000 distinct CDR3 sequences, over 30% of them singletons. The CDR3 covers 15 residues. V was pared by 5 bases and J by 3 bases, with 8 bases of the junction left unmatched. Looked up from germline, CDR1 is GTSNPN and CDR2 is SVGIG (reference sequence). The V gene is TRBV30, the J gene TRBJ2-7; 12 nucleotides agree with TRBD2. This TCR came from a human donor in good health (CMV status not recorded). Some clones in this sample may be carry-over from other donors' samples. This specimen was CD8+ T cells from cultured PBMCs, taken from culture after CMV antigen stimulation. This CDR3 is CAWQGLAGRLYEQYF. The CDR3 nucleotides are TGTGCCTGGCAGGGACTAGCGGGCAGGCTCTACGAGCAGTACTTC. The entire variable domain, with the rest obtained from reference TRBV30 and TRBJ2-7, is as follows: SQTIHQWPATLVQPVGSPLSLECTVEGTSNPNLYWYRQAAGRGLQLLFYSVGIGQISSEVPQNLSASRPQDRQFILSSKKLLLSDSGFYLCAWQGLAGRLYEQYFGPGTRLTVT.